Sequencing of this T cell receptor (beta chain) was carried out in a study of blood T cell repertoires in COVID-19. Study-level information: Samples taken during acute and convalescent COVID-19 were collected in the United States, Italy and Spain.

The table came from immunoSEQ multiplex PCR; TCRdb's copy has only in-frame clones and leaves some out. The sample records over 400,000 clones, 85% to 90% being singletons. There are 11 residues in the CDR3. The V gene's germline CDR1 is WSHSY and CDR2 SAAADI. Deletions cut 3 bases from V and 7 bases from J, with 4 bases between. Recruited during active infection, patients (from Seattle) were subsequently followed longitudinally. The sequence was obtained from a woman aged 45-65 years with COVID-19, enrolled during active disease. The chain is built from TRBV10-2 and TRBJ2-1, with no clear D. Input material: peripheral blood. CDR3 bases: TGCGCCAGCAGTGAATATAATGAGCAGTTCTTC. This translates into CASSEYNEQFF.